Below are 19 T cell receptor beta chains sequenced from a single sample in a study of shared clonotypes between healthy human individuals. Using immunoSEQ multiplex PCR, the repertoire was profiled, and TCRdb retains in-frame clones only, with some absent. The repertoire includes about 610,000 clones, 95% to 97% of them detected once, and roughly 0.12% sits in the top ten. Naive CD8 isolation took CD45RO-negative cells positively selected for CCR7 and excluded terminally differentiated effector memory CD45RA+ cells. Sample: naive CD8+ T cells sorted from blood. These receptors all come from a woman in her thirties in good health.

DNA of the CDR3: TGTGCCAGCAGCGTACTACCGGGACAGGGGAACACCGGGGAGCTGTTTTTT. It specifies CASSVLPGQGNTGELFF. The V and J genes are TRBV2 and TRBJ2-2, with 9 positions matching TRBD1. Germline CDR1 reads SNHLY; CDR2 reads FYNNEI. V shed 6 bases and J 1 base; nucleotides not matched to a gene: 9. CDR3 length: 17 residues.

This sequence joins TRBV7-9 and TRBJ2-5; TRBD2 matches at 7 bases. Germline values: CDR1 SEHNR, CDR2 FQNEAQ (reference sequence). Trimming took 5 bases from V and 0 from J; bases not matched to a gene: 6. There are 15 residues in the CDR3. CDR3: CASSPRGGDQETQYF. The CDR3 region has the DNA TGTGCCAGCAGCCCAAGGGGAGGGGACCAAGAGACCCAGTACTTC.

This clone has just one count. The V gene is TRBV6-5, the J gene TRBJ2-7; TRBD1 is a possible D gene (5 bases). Trimming left V 4 bases short and J 1 base short, with 17 bases between. The CDR3 has 16 amino acids. In germline, CDR1 is MNHEY, CDR2 SVGAGI. The DNA for the CDR3 is TGTGCCAGCAGTTCTCAAGACAGCCCTTGGTCCTACGAGCAGTACTTC. Its protein is CASSSQDSPWSYEQYF.

J is TRBJ1-5 and V is TRBV4-2; D might be TRBD1 (6 bases). Per germline, CDR1 LGHNA and CDR2 YNFKEQ. Deletions cut 0 bases from V and 0 bases from J, with 12 bases between. The CDR3 consists of 17 residues. CDR3 protein: CASSQEGGWDSNQPQHF. CDR3 DNA sequence: TGTGCCAGCAGCCAAGAAGGGGGTTGGGATAGCAATCAGCCCCAGCATTTT.

J is TRBJ2-7 and V is TRBV27; 9 nucleotides match TRBD2. CDR3 length: 13 residues. V gave up 6 bases and J gave up 4 bases; unmatched junction bases: 4. Looked up from germline, CDR1 is MNHEY and CDR2 is SMNVEV (reference sequence). CDR3 nucleotides: TGTGCCAGCAGCGGCGGGAGGGTTTACGAGCAGTACTTC. Protein: CASSGGRVYEQYF.

The rearrangement joins TRBV19 to TRBJ2-1; 10 bases fit TRBD1. This CDR3 has 14 residues. J lost 5 bases, V lost 5 bases, and 3 bases had no gene match. Germline lookup yields CDR1 LNHDA and CDR2 SQIVND (reference sequence). The CDR3 protein is CASSRGTGDNEQFF. The CDR3, as DNA: TGTGCCAGTAGTCGTGGGACAGGGGACAATGAGCAGTTCTTC.

The chain employs TRBV7-6 and TRBJ1-5, with D hard to call. Germline V lookup: CDR1 SGHVS, CDR2 FNYEAQ. The CDR3 is 15 amino acids. V was cut by 6 bases and J by 0 bases, with 12 bases left in between. CDR3 DNA sequence: TGTGCCAGCAGACTGGACGCGACTAGCAATCAGCCCCAGCATTTT. It is translated as CASRLDATSNQPQHF.

The chain carries TRBV27 and TRBJ2-1, with a weak D call TRBD2 (5 bases). CDR1 and CDR2 (germline): MNHEY, SMNVEV (reference sequence). Trimming cost V 0 bases and J 5 bases, with 14 bases left between them. The CDR3 runs to 16 residues. The CDR3 coding sequence is TGTGCCAGCAGTTTATCGGGATGGACTTCTCACAATGAGCAGTTCTTC. Its translation is CASSLSGWTSHNEQFF.

The gene calls are TRBV4-1 and TRBJ2-2; TRBD1 aligns across 11 bases. Germline V gene sequence: CDR1 MGHRA, CDR2 YSYEKL. The CDR3 is 17 residues long. J was trimmed by 5 bases and V by 4 bases; bases with no gene match: 9. The CDR3 DNA follows: TGCGCCAGCAGCCCTAGGACAGGGGGCCTGGGTACCGGGGAGCTGTTTTTT. Translation: CASSPRTGGLGTGELFF.

This chain links TRBV28 with TRBJ2-7, with 11 positions matching TRBD2. V lost 6 bases to trimming and J lost 3 bases; unmatched junction nucleotides: 7. The CDR3 spans 15 residues. The germline V gene encodes CDR1 MDHEN and CDR2 SYDVKM. The CDR3 DNA is TGTGCCAGCAGGACCGCGACTAGCGGGGTCTACGAGCAGTACTTC. The encoded protein is CASRTATSGVYEQYF.

The chain carries TRBV7-3 and TRBJ1-1; D is perhaps TRBD1 (6 bases). Germline lookup yields CDR1 SGHTA and CDR2 FQGTGA. The CDR3 extends over 15 amino acids. The V and J ends lost 2 bases and 0 bases respectively, with 10 bases between them. CDR3 protein: CASSLSGEMNTEAFF. In DNA, the CDR3 is TGTGCCAGCAGCTTATCAGGGGAAATGAACACTGAAGCTTTCTTT.

The genes are TRBV7-9 and TRBJ2-1, with D possibly TRBD2 on 5 matching bases. V shed 6 bases and J shed 16 bases, with 19 bases lying between them. This CDR3 comprises 12 residues. From germline, CDR1 is SEHNR and CDR2 FQNEAQ (reference sequence). CDR3 DNA: TGTGCCAGCAGTCCCCAGCTAGCCGTAAAATTCTTC. Its protein product is CASSPQLAVKFF.

The chain carries TRBV30 and TRBJ2-4; D is unresolved. The CDR3 runs to 13 residues. V lost 7 bases to trimming and J lost 15 bases, with 25 bases between them. Germline CDR1 GTSNPN, CDR2 SVGIG (reference sequence). The CDR3 coding sequence is TGTGCCTTCACCGACGGGCCTCACGAACTTCGGTACTTC. Translating gives CAFTDGPHELRYF. Drawing the rest from reference TRBV30 and TRBJ2-4, the complete variable domain is SQTIHQWPATLVQPVGSPLSLECTVEGTSNPNLYWYRQAAGRGLQLLFYSVGIGQISSEVPQNLSASRPQDRQFILSSKKLLLSDSGFYLCAFTDGPHELRYFGAGTRLSVL.

The chain recombines TRBV13 with TRBJ2-7, with TRBD2 matching 13 bases. Germline CDR1 is PRHDT and CDR2 is FYEKMQ (reference sequence). CDR3 length: 15 residues. The ends lost 4 bases at V and 3 bases at J; junction bases unmatched: 3. Here the CDR3 DNA reads TGTGCCAGCAGCTCAGGGACTAGCGGGAACTACGAGCAGTACTTC. Residues: CASSSGTSGNYEQYF.

The chain recombines TRBV6-5 with TRBJ1-1, with D perhaps matching TRBD1 (6 bases). Per germline, CDR1 MNHEY and CDR2 SVGAGI. The germline V and J ends were trimmed by 2 bases and 1 base, with 8 bases remaining between them. The CDR3 contains 14 residues. The CDR3 loop is CASSYEGENTEAFF. CDR3 DNA: TGTGCCAGCAGTTACGAGGGGGAGAACACTGAAGCTTTCTTT.

The chain recombines TRBV27 with TRBJ2-3, with 13 positions matching TRBD2. J was trimmed by 6 bases and V by 6 bases; bases with no gene match: 3. This CDR3 has 14 residues. In germline, CDR1 is MNHEY, CDR2 SMNVEV (reference sequence). The CDR3 DNA reads as TGTGCCAGCAGACTAGCGGGAGGGCCGGATACGCAGTATTTT. This encodes CASRLAGGPDTQYF.

This CDR3 reads CASRDRGRWDTQYF. Here the CDR3 DNA reads TGTGCCAGCAGGGACAGGGGGCGATGGGATACGCAGTATTTT. V gene TRBV2 combines with J gene TRBJ2-3, with TRBD1 identical over 11 bases. The CDR3 runs to 14 residues. After removal of 6 bases from V and 6 bases from J, the junction contained 5 bases not matched to a gene. Germline CDR1 SNHLY, CDR2 FYNNEI. Full variable domain (missing parts from reference TRBV2 and TRBJ2-3): EPEVTQTPSHQVTQMGQEVILRCVPISNHLYFYWYRQILGQKVEFLVSFYNNEISEKSEIFDDQFSVERPDGSNFTLKIRSTKLEDSAMYFCASRDRGRWDTQYFGPGTRLTVL.

The CDR3, as DNA: TGTGCCAGCTCACCGACGGGTGCAACTAATGAAAAACTGTTTTTT. It codes for CASSPTGATNEKLFF. This sequence joins TRBV18 and TRBJ1-4; no definite D call. V was shortened by 3 bases and J by 0 bases, with 8 bases between the two germline ends. There are 15 residues in the CDR3. Looked up from germline, CDR1 is KGHSH and CDR2 is LQKENI.

The chain has TRBV7-9 and TRBJ2-1; 13 nucleotides agree with TRBD2. The CDR3 is made up of 17 amino acids. In germline, CDR1 is SEHNR, CDR2 FQNEAQ (reference sequence). V lost 0 bases, J lost 9 bases, and 8 bases stayed unmatched. CDR3 in DNA: TGTGCCAGCAGCTTAGCAGGACTAGCGGGAGCTCCCCCTGAGCAGTTCTTC. Translated, it gives CASSLAGLAGAPPEQFF.